This T cell receptor beta chain emerged from a study of T cell repertoires in cytomegalovirus infection. On the study more broadly: A matching HLA type, together with CMV infection, was signaled by public TCR beta signatures.

This clonotype has ten or more counts. Its specificity is not known. TCRdb re-called the reads with MiXCR, one entry per CDR3 protein. Among a few hundred thousand distinct CDR3 sequences listed, roughly 25% were seen once. Source: cultured PBMCs, taken from culture after CMV antigen stimulation. The clonotype comes from a human donor in good health (CMV status not recorded). Some clones in this sample may be carry-over from other donors' samples.

This CDR3 reads CASSDVGGASSYEQYF. CDR3 DNA sequence: TGTGCCAGCAGCGATGTAGGGGGCGCGAGCTCCTACGAGCAGTACTTC. The V and J genes are TRBV11-2 and TRBJ2-7; 7 bases are a match to TRBD1. Germline loops: CDR1 SGHAT, CDR2 FQNNGV. J lost 0 bases, V lost 5 bases, and 10 bases had no gene match. The CDR3 runs 16 residues.